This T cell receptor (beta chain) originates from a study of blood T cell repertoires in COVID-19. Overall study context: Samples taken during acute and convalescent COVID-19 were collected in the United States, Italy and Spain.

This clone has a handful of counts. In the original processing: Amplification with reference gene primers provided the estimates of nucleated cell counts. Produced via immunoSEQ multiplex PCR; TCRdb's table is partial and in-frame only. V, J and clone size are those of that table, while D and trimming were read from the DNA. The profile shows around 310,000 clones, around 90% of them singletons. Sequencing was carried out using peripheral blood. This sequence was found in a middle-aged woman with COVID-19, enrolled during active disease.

The CDR3 DNA is TGTGCCAGCAGATCGGGACAGGGAGAAGGGAATGGCTACACCTTC. This sequence encodes CASRSGQGEGNGYTF. J is TRBJ1-2 and V is TRBV2; 9 bases line up with TRBD1. The germline gives CDR1 SNHLY, CDR2 FYNNEI. V lost 6 bases, J lost 6 bases, and 11 bases stayed unmatched. The CDR3 sequence is 15 residues long.